The clone carrying this T cell receptor (beta chain) was observed a few times. What it recognizes is unknown. These data come from a study of lymphopenia after photon versus proton radiotherapy. Libraries were prepared by immunoSEQ multiplex PCR; TCRdb keeps only in-frame clonotypes and omits some of them. Counted here are approximately 21,000 clones, around 84% occurring once; the ten biggest clones make up about 17%. Study-level findings and limits: Better survival with proton therapy was suggested as possible, not demonstrated.

V lost 6 bases to trimming and J lost 3 bases, with 9 bases between them. The length of the CDR3 is 13 residues. Germline V gives CDR1 LNHDA, CDR2 SQIVND (reference sequence). The receptor comes from a man aged 55 to 70 with pancreatic cancer. The specimen comprised peripheral blood, sampled from a patient treated with photon-based radiotherapy. The V and J genes are TRBV19 and TRBJ1-5; D unresolved. The CDR3 reads CASSTQPNQPQHF. The CDR3 DNA follows: TGTGCCAGTAGCACTCAACCCAATCAGCCCCAGCATTTT.